This TCR beta chain was recovered during a study of lymphopenia after photon versus proton radiotherapy (dated by TCRdb to about 2019). About the study as a whole: The study compared the immunological effects of photon versus proton radiation therapy in patients with gastrointestinal tumors who developed high-grade lymphopenia. The cohort comprised about 20 patients with gastrointestinal tumors who received either photon or proton therapy and then developed lymphopenia. The goal of the study was to characterize the differences between the two radiation modalities in how they affect the immune system. Overall study outcomes, separate from this receptor: Once the lymphocyte count had reached its nadir, the repertoires of photon-treated patients showed oligoclonal expansion, particularly of CD8+ Temra cells, and this expansion drove the decline in diversity. Across the cohort, among patients who died, a greater drop in TCR diversity after the nadir was inversely correlated with overall survival time. Relative stability during treatment was observed in proton-treated patients, whereas loss of naive T cells and TCR diversity and gain of effector/memory populations were observed in photon-treated patients. The survival association was examined only in patients who died, and the authors described better survival with proton therapy as a possibility, not as a demonstrated result.

The CDR3 measures 13 amino acids from cysteine to phenylalanine. The retained sequence is limited to the CDR3, 39 bases, with the frame set at the first base. In regard to this clone: Its cognate antigen has yet to be identified. Within one base of it there is no much larger clone, and no base qualities were kept.

Library construction relied on the immunoSEQ multiplex PCR assay. Alongside multiparametric flow cytometry, deep sequencing of rearranged TCR beta loci was used to profile the T cell repertoires. Imported from immuneACCESS, the table was reduced by TCRdb to in-frame sequences with V and J called. These copies leave out some clones; in studies compared against another copy, an unresolved V gene accounts for under half, and the cause of the remainder is not known. This sample has fewer than 35,000 clones in its table, and roughly nine tenths of those were observed once. The ten largest clones take up less than 8% of the sample.

The sequence derives from a woman in her seventies with pancreatic cancer. Some clones in this sample may be carry-over from other donors' samples. Material: peripheral blood, obtained from a patient treated with proton-based radiotherapy. The sequence is built from TRBV21-1 and TRBJ1-2. TRBV21-1 is noted as a pseudogene. DNA sequence: TGTGCCAGCAGCAAAGTCGATAGGTATGGCTACACCTTC. Translated, it reads CASSKVDRYGYTF.